This record concerns one TCR beta chain sequence. This entry comes from a study of blood T cell repertoires in COVID-19. Study context: The study drew acute and convalescent COVID-19 samples from the United States, Italy and Spain. T cells, B-cell-depleted T cells, or PBMCs provided the cDNA or gDNA that served as material.

This CDR3 region has 12 residues. V was trimmed by 3 bases and J by 7 bases, leaving 7 bases between them. Per the original data handling: Estimation of nucleated cell counts relied on the amplification of reference gene primers. Here immunoSEQ multiplex PCR was the method, and the copy in TCRdb shows in-frame clones only, minus some. V, J and clone size derive from that table, while D and trimming were established from the DNA sequence. The sample includes more than 35,000 clones, around 91% seen only once; the top ten take under 9.5%. Sequences were obtained from peripheral blood. This chain links TRBV12-3 or TRBV12-4 with TRBJ2-1; D uncertain. The TCR was taken from a man aged 25-40 years with active or convalescent COVID-19. DNA of the CDR3: TGTGCCAGCAGTTTTATCGTGAATGAGCAGTTCTTC. Amino acids: CASSFIVNEQFF.